The next 19 T cell receptor beta chains were all read from a single sample in a study of beta chain features in type 1 diabetes (dated by TCRdb to the late 2010s). Summary of the overall study and its limitations: In all four CD4+ subsets, TCRB CDR3 length was moderately but significantly shorter in type 1 diabetes patients.

The library came from the immunoSEQ multiplex PCR assay. All of the isolated RNA was reverse transcribed with the High Capacity cDNA Reverse Transcription Kit, so expressed TCRB transcripts were sequenced. The table comes from immuneACCESS by way of TCRdb, which keeps in-frame sequences with V and J called. Part of the clones is missing from these tables; in studies checked, under half for an unresolved V gene and the rest for unknown reasons. In all, the sample holds 600,000 to 750,000 clones, and 9.5% to 15% of those were seen once. The ten largest account for roughly 0.12% of the sample. What these receptors recognize is not known. The sample was naive CD4+ T cells from blood. The intended sense of this specimen's cell subset or site label: true naive CD4+ T cells. The source of these receptors is a man aged 30-40 years with type 1 diabetes.

The gene calls are TRBV7-9 and TRBJ1-2, with D tentatively TRBD1 (5 bases). The CDR3 runs to 15 residues. The germline V gene has CDR1 SEHNR and CDR2 FQNEAQ (reference sequence). V lost 5 bases, J lost 1 base, and 14 bases lay in between. The CDR3 DNA reads as TGTGCCAGCAGCCAACCGGGACGGAATAACTATGGCTACACCTTC. This translates into CASSQPGRNNYGYTF.

The chain couples TRBV30 to TRBJ2-5, with a weak D call TRBD2 (7 bases). Trimming removed 4 bases from V and 5 bases from J, with 20 bases in between. The germline gives CDR1 GTSNPN, CDR2 SVGIG (reference sequence). CDR3 length equals 15 residues. CDR3 sequence reads: CAWKKSGGARETQYF. The CDR3 region has the DNA TGTGCCTGGAAAAAGAGTGGGGGGGCTCGGGAGACCCAGTACTTC.

A remark on this clone: Other DNA sequences in the same sample also yield this CDR3. V gene TRBV5-4 combines with J gene TRBJ2-3; no reliable D call. Trimming pared 0 bases from V and 1 base from J, leaving 3 bases between. Germline V CDR1 and CDR2: SGHNT, YYREEE (reference sequence). The CDR3 consists of 13 residues. The CDR3, as DNA: TGTGCCAGCAGCTTGGCCGGCACAGATACGCAGTATTTT. Translation: CASSLAGTDTQYF.

The V and J genes are TRBV2 and TRBJ1-6, with D tentatively TRBD1 (5 bases). The germline V and J ends were trimmed by 6 bases and 1 base, with 10 bases remaining between them. Germline CDR1 and CDR2: SNHLY and FYNNEI. This CDR3 has 15 residues. The CDR3 nucleotides are TGTGCCAGCAGCGATGACAGTTCCTATAATTCACCCCTCCACTTT. Residues: CASSDDSSYNSPLHF.

The table lists this clone with a few counts. The chain recombines TRBV19 with TRBJ1-3; D is perhaps TRBD1 (5 bases). Looked up from germline, CDR1 is LNHDA and CDR2 is SQIVND (reference sequence). The CDR3 runs 15 residues. The V end was cut by 5 bases, the J end by 1 base, with 12 bases between. In DNA, the CDR3 is TGTGCCAGTAGTTCTATCGACAGTTCTGGAAACACCATATATTTT. The encoded protein is CASSSIDSSGNTIYF.

The chain recombines TRBV5-6 with TRBJ2-5, with 8 bases identical to TRBD1. The germline V gene encodes CDR1 SGHDT and CDR2 YYEEEE. The CDR3 has 16 residues. V trimming: 7 bases; J trimming: 1 base; junction bases outside the gene matches: 12. DNA of the CDR3: TGTGCCAGCCATAACCGGGACAGGATTTTCCAAGAGACCCAGTACTTC. Amino acids: CASHNRDRIFQETQYF.

The chain recombines TRBV2 with TRBJ1-2; D call uncertain. Germline CDR1 reads SNHLY; CDR2 reads FYNNEI. The CDR3 is made up of 14 amino acids. The V gene lost 8 bases and the J gene lost 1 base, with 14 bases spanning the gap. The CDR3 nucleotides read TGTGCCAGCCAGTGGAGGGAGAATAACTATGGCTACACCTTC. Its translation is CASQWRENNYGYTF.

This chain connects TRBV25-1 to TRBJ2-3, with 12 bases matching TRBD2. The germline V gene encodes CDR1 MGHDK and CDR2 SYGVNS. The CDR3 extends over 13 amino acids. With 5 bases clipped from V and 9 bases from J, the junction kept 3 bases outside the gene matches. The CDR3 region is CASSRLAGGTQYF. The CDR3 region has the DNA TGTGCCAGCAGTAGGCTAGCGGGGGGGACGCAGTATTTT.

The gene calls are TRBV7-9 and TRBJ2-3; no definite D call. Between the trimmed V and J ends, which lost 7 bases and 1 base, there was a span of 9 bases. From germline, CDR1 is SEHNR and CDR2 FQNEAQ (reference sequence). The CDR3 covers 13 residues. The DNA of the CDR3 is TGTGCCAGCAATGTCGGAGGCACAGATACGCAGTATTTT. As protein: CASNVGGTDTQYF.

The gene calls are TRBV11-3 and TRBJ1-2; perhaps TRBD1 as D (5 bases). CDR1 SGHNT and CDR2 YENEEA come from the germline V gene. CDR3 length: 15 amino acids. Between the trimmed V and J ends, which lost 4 bases and 2 bases, there was a span of 14 bases. The CDR3 DNA sequence: TGTGCCAGCAGCTCCCTCGGGGGAGTAAACTATGGCTACACCTTC. This gives the protein CASSSLGGVNYGYTF.

This clone was picked up a small number of times. This chain uses TRBV4-1 with TRBJ2-5, with unresolved D. V was cut by 0 bases and J by 3 bases, with 14 bases left in between. Germline CDR1 and CDR2: MGHRA and YSYEKL. There are 16 residues in the CDR3. CDR3 sequence: CASSQEHKTTKETQYF. CDR3 coding DNA: TGCGCCAGCAGCCAAGAGCACAAGACGACCAAAGAGACCCAGTACTTC.

The rearrangement links TRBV5-4 to TRBJ2-5; tentatively, D is TRBD1 (5 bases). Germline values: CDR1 SGHNT, CDR2 YYREEE (reference sequence). Trimming shortened V by 3 bases and J by 5 bases, and 11 bases separated the two germline ends. CDR3 length: 13 amino acids. The DNA for the CDR3 is TGTGCCAGCAGCTCTGGCCAGGGTGAGACCCAGTACTTC. Translation: CASSSGQGETQYF.

V usage is TRBV2 and J usage is TRBJ2-7; weak D call: TRBD2 (5 bases). CDR3 length equals 11 residues. The germline V and J ends were trimmed by 7 bases and 3 bases, with 7 bases remaining between them. Per germline, CDR1 SNHLY and CDR2 FYNNEI. The CDR3 here is CASTGGYEQYF. Written as DNA, the CDR3 is TGTGCCAGCACCGGAGGCTACGAGCAGTACTTC.

J is TRBJ2-7 and V is TRBV6-5, with a tentative D call TRBD1 (6 bases). CDR3 length: 14 residues. The ends were cut back, 10 bases at V and 0 bases at J, with 16 bases in the middle. In germline, CDR1 is MNHEY, CDR2 SVGAGI. The CDR3 reads CAIRTDRSSYEQYF. CDR3 sequence (DNA): TGTGCCATCAGAACTGACAGGAGCTCCTACGAGCAGTACTTC.

To note about this clone: The sample carries other DNA sequences with the same CDR3. This rearrangement joins TRBV7-2 to TRBJ1-2; 8 positions match TRBD1. The CDR3 runs to 14 residues. CDR1 is SGHTA and CDR2 is FQGNSA in the germline V gene. V lost 5 bases, J lost 4 bases, and 6 bases stayed unmatched. This CDR3 is CASSLGQVGYGYTF. The CDR3 DNA reads as TGTGCCAGCAGCCTGGGACAGGTGGGCTATGGCTACACCTTC.

This chain uses TRBV5-4 with TRBJ1-2; D gene ambiguous. The CDR3 is 14 residues long. Germline-derived CDR1 and CDR2 are SGHNT and YYREEE (reference sequence). Trimming stripped 4 bases from V and 1 base from J, with 11 bases between. The CDR3 DNA follows: TGTGCCAGCAGCCCCCTTCGCGGTAACTATGGCTACACCTTC. Translating it yields CASSPLRGNYGYTF.

This clone was detected only a few times. The rearrangement links TRBV10-3 to TRBJ2-3; D is uncertain. This CDR3 comprises 16 residues. Per germline, CDR1 ENHRY and CDR2 SYGVKD. V was trimmed by 0 bases and J by 4 bases, leaving 14 bases between them. The DNA of the CDR3 is TGTGCCATCAGTGAGTCTGTTGGCATCGGCCCAGATACGCAGTATTTT. Translation: CAISESVGIGPDTQYF.

This clone occurred a few times. The sample has other DNA sequences that encode this CDR3 too. The chain employs TRBV18 and TRBJ2-7; D unresolved. The CDR3 totals 13 residues. Looked up from germline, CDR1 is KGHSH and CDR2 is LQKENI. The V and J ends lost 3 bases and 1 base respectively, with 7 bases between them. CDR3 region: CASSPPGSYEQYF. Here the CDR3 DNA reads TGTGCCAGCTCACCGCCCGGTTCCTACGAGCAGTACTTC.

This chain links TRBV27 with TRBJ1-2; perhaps TRBD1 as D (6 bases). V shed 5 bases and J shed 8 bases, with 18 bases lying between them. The CDR3 covers 14 residues. Germline V gene lookup returns CDR1 MNHEY and CDR2 SMNVEV (reference sequence). DNA of the CDR3: TGTGCCAGCAGTGCACAGGGTATCATGAGAGGCTACACCTTC. It codes for CASSAQGIMRGYTF.